This TCR beta chain was recovered during a study of CXCR3-negative and CXCR3-positive naive CD8 T cells. The wider study: The libraries together contributed 120 million to 150 million TRB reads, each supplying about 1.5 +/- 0.3 million.

Study-wide results and limits: TRB CDR3s of CXCR3-positive naive cells were more hydrophobic than those of CXCR3-negative naive cells. Memory cells diverged, while naive CXCR3-positive and CXCR3-negative cells had similar TRBV-TRBJ usage.

As to this clonotype: Its cognate antigen is unknown.

The libraries of TRB cDNA were constructed through 5' RACE using UMI labels. Using the 5' RACE reads, TCRdb records one entry per CDR3 protein without DNA. The sample is made up of over 150,000 distinct CDR3 sequences, and the top ten hold just under 0.5% of it. The CDR3 is 17 residues long. CDR1 is SEHNR, CDR2 FQNEAQ, per germline (reference sequence). Naive CD8+ T cells were CD45RO-CCR7+CD27+CD95-. V is TRBV7-9 and J is TRBJ2-6; the TCRdb call, TRBD1, lacks DNA for checking. The receptor's source is a human donor in good health. Some clones in this sample may be carry-over from other donors' samples. The sequenced material came from naive CXCR3+ CD8+ T cells from blood. Specified subset: CD45RO-CCR7+CD27+CD95- naive CD8+ T cells expressing CXCR3 (TNR3+). This CDR3 reads CATPSGQGPLWANVLTF. The full variable domain, rest sourced from reference TRBV7-9 and TRBJ2-6, is DTGVSQNPRHKITKRGQNVTFRCDPISEHNRLYWYRQTLGQGPEFLTYFQNEAQLEKSRLLSDRFSAERPKGSFSTLEIQRTEQGDSAMYLCATPSGQGPLWANVLTFGAGSRLTVL.